This T cell receptor beta chain was captured by sequencing in a study of blood T cell repertoires in COVID-19. Study context: COVID-19 samples from acute and convalescent phases originated in the United States, Italy and Spain. PBMCs, B-cell-depleted T cells, or T cells provided the cDNA or gDNA that made up the material.

Germline CDR1 and CDR2: MNHNY and SVGAGI (reference sequence). V was pared by 5 bases and J by 3 bases, with 9 bases of the junction left unmatched. The CDR3 spans 17 residues. In the authors' methods: Amplification of reference gene primers was used by the study to estimate nucleated cell counts. Libraries were prepared by immunoSEQ multiplex PCR; TCRdb keeps only in-frame clonotypes and omits some of them. That table gives V, J and clone size, and the DNA gave D and trimming. The table lists some 310,000 clones, 85% to 90% of them singletons. This clone was recorded once. Enrolled during active infection, Seattle patients were then followed longitudinally.

This receptor was taken from a woman aged 25-40 years with COVID-19, enrolled during active disease. The specimen sequenced was peripheral blood. V gene TRBV6-6 combines with J gene TRBJ2-5; the match to TRBD2 covers 13 bases. CDR3: CASSQRSGTSGKETQYF. CDR3 sequence (DNA): TGTGCCAGCAGTCAGCGATCCGGGACTAGCGGGAAAGAGACCCAGTACTTC.